A single sample is the source of the 26 T cell receptor beta chains below, sequenced in a study of CD8+ T cells in alopecia areata. As the sequencing template, cDNA was produced by extracting RNA and reverse transcribing it. TCRdb's copy holds only in-frame clones and misses some; the assay was immunoSEQ multiplex PCR. The top ten hold roughly 1.7% of the sample, which has about 180,000 clones, 63% seen once. The starting material was CD4+ T cells sorted from blood, obtained at week 0. The receptors here all came from a human donor with alopecia areata.

V is TRBV27 and J is TRBJ1-2; D possibly corresponds to TRBD1 (6 bases). V dropped 6 bases and J dropped 6 bases, with 17 bases sitting between them. The CDR3 consists of 14 residues. The germline V gene encodes CDR1 MNHEY and CDR2 SMNVEV (reference sequence). The CDR3 nucleotides are TGTGCCAGCAGGCCTACATCAGGGGAGGATGGCTACACCTTC. This sequence encodes CASRPTSGEDGYTF.

This clone was observed a handful of times. V gene TRBV5-1 combines with J gene TRBJ2-2; no clear D. From germline, CDR1 is SGHRS and CDR2 YFSETQ. Trimming cost V 0 bases and J 0 bases, with 12 bases left between them. This CDR3 spans 17 amino acids. CDR3 in DNA: TGCGCCAGCAGCTTGGAGACCAATTTTACGAACACCGGGGAGCTGTTTTTT. Amino acid sequence: CASSLETNFTNTGELFF.

V gene TRBV29-1 combines with J gene TRBJ1-1; D is perhaps TRBD1 (5 bases). The CDR3 has 16 residues. CDR1 and CDR2 (germline): SQVTM, ANQGSEA. V was cut by 0 bases and J by 3 bases, with 17 bases left in between. CDR3 sequence reads: CSVEDFAGKKYTEAFF. CDR3 DNA sequence: TGCAGCGTTGAAGATTTTGCAGGGAAGAAGTACACTGAAGCTTTCTTT.

The chain combines TRBV25-1 with TRBJ1-2; 9 bases are a match to TRBD1. Trimming removed 2 bases from V and 7 bases from J; junction bases left unmatched: 5. The CDR3 is made up of 14 amino acids. The germline CDR1 and CDR2 sequences are MGHDK and SYGVNS. The CDR3 sequence is CASSEPDRGSGYTF. The CDR3 nucleotides read TGTGCCAGCAGTGAACCGGACAGGGGAAGTGGCTACACCTTC.

The chain carries TRBV5-1 and TRBJ1-2; no firm D call. Trimming removed 4 bases at V and 4 bases at J, with 11 bases between. The germline V gene encodes CDR1 SGHRS and CDR2 YFSETQ. CDR3 length: 13 amino acids. The CDR3 protein is CASSPGRGYGYTF. DNA for the CDR3: TGCGCCAGCAGCCCTGGAAGAGGCTATGGCTACACCTTC.

This clone is medium-sized within its sample. The gene calls are TRBV7-2 and TRBJ1-6, with D perhaps matching TRBD1 (6 bases). The V gene lost 6 bases and the J gene lost 7 bases, with 16 bases spanning the gap. The CDR3 length is 15 residues. Germline V CDR1 and CDR2: SGHTA, FQGNSA. The CDR3 DNA is TGTGCCAGCAGGCTTGGAACAGGGATGAATTCACCCCTCCACTTT. This translates into CASRLGTGMNSPLHF.

Comment on this clone: A read error may account for a junction end that differs from germline. The rearrangement links TRBV6-1 to TRBJ1-4; D unresolved. The CDR3 is made up of 14 amino acids. Germline V lookup: CDR1 MNHNS, CDR2 SASEGT. CDR3 in DNA: TGTGCCAGCAGTGAAGGAGTGACCACGAGGCGTTCGGTTTTT. Translation: CASSEGVTTRRSVF.

CDR3 nucleotide sequence: TGTGCCTGGACGCTTCAGGGCGCAACTGAAGCTTTCTTT. Translation: CAWTLQGATEAFF. This chain links TRBV30 with TRBJ1-1, with D possibly being TRBD1 (5 bases). V lost 4 bases and J 5 bases, leaving 14 bases between the germline ends. This CDR3 contains 13 residues. Germline V gene lookup returns CDR1 GTSNPN and CDR2 SVGIG (reference sequence).

The chain joins TRBV7-9 to TRBJ2-4; possibly TRBD1 for D (6 bases). Between the trimmed V and J ends, which lost 5 bases and 3 bases, there was a span of 11 bases. The CDR3 extends over 14 amino acids. Per germline, CDR1 SEHNR and CDR2 FQNEAQ (reference sequence). The DNA of the CDR3 is TGTGCCAGCAGCCTACAACAGGGCAAAAACATTCAGTACTTC. Protein: CASSLQQGKNIQYF.

V usage is TRBV4-3 and J usage is TRBJ1-6, with TRBD1 matching 7 bases. V shed 0 bases, J shed 8 bases, and the junction held 4 bases outside the gene matches. CDR1 is LGHNA and CDR2 is YSLEER in the germline V gene. This CDR3 is built from 15 residues. The DNA of the CDR3 is TGCGCCAGCAGCCAAGACAGGGGGGGGTATTCACCCCTCCACTTT. It specifies CASSQDRGGYSPLHF.

This chain connects TRBV27 to TRBJ2-3, with D uncertain. The CDR3 runs 11 residues. CDR1 is MNHEY and CDR2 is SMNVEV in the germline V gene (reference sequence). V was shortened by 8 bases and J by 5 bases, with 8 bases between the two germline ends. The CDR3 here is CASRYRDTQYF. CDR3 sequence (DNA): TGTGCCAGCCGATACCGAGATACGCAGTATTTT.

V usage is TRBV30 and J usage is TRBJ1-1; TRBD1 aligns across 8 bases. The length of the CDR3 is 11 residues. Germline trimming cut 8 bases from V and 3 bases from J; bases unmatched to any gene: 2. Germline values: CDR1 GTSNPN, CDR2 SVGIG (reference sequence). CDR3 residues: CAGQGDTEAFF. As DNA, the CDR3 is TGTGCCGGACAGGGAGACACTGAAGCTTTCTTT. Looking up the rest from reference TRBV30 and TRBJ1-1 gives the full variable domain: SQTIHQWPATLVQPVGSPLSLECTVEGTSNPNLYWYRQAAGRGLQLLFYSVGIGQISSEVPQNLSASRPQDRQFILSSKKLLLSDSGFYLCAGQGDTEAFFGQGTRLTVV.

On this clone itself: At the DNA level, this CDR3 is encoded by other sequences in the same sample as well. V and J are TRBV4-3 and TRBJ2-3, with 8 positions matching TRBD2. Looked up from germline, CDR1 is LGHNA and CDR2 is YSLEER. The V and J ends lost 0 bases and 6 bases, in that order; junction bases with no gene match: 11. The CDR3 spans 17 residues. The CDR3 DNA follows: TGCGCCAGCAGCCAAGAACGGCTAGCGGGCGGGCTGGATACGCAGTATTTT. Amino acid sequence: CASSQERLAGGLDTQYF.

The chain joins TRBV29-1 to TRBJ2-2; D not resolved. This CDR3 has 11 residues. The germline V gene has CDR1 SQVTM and CDR2 ANQGSEA. CDR3 region: CRRSGTGELFF. The CDR3 region has the DNA TGCAGGAGAAGTGGCACCGGGGAGCTGTTTTTT.

This sequence joins TRBV25-1 and TRBJ2-7; no firm D call. The V gene lost 1 base and the J gene lost 0 bases, with 10 bases spanning the gap. Germline assignment: CDR1 MGHDK and CDR2 SYGVNS. The CDR3 has 15 residues. CDR3 protein: CASSESGPSSYEQYF. CDR3 bases: TGTGCCAGCAGTGAATCCGGGCCCAGCTCCTACGAGCAGTACTTC.

This clone was found once. The gene calls are TRBV11-2 and TRBJ2-3; the D call may be TRBD1 or TRBD2 (5 bases each). The germline CDR1 and CDR2 sequences are SGHAT and FQNNGV. V lost 0 bases, J lost 8 bases, and 15 bases lay in between. The CDR3 has 15 amino acids. The CDR3 nucleotides are TGTGCCAGCAGCTTAGAGGGAATAAATGGGGGTACGCAGTATTTT. Protein sequence: CASSLEGINGGTQYF.

The genes are TRBV2 and TRBJ1-5; tentatively, D is TRBD1 (5 bases). Germline V CDR1 and CDR2: SNHLY, FYNNEI. Trimming left V 6 bases short and J 4 bases short, with 13 bases between. This CDR3 has 14 amino acids. The CDR3 spells CASRKGSSNQPQHF. CDR3 DNA: TGTGCCAGCAGAAAGGGGTCCTCTAATCAGCCCCAGCATTTT.

The chain recombines TRBV7-9 with TRBJ2-3; D may be TRBD2 (6 bases). Germline values: CDR1 SEHNR, CDR2 FQNEAQ (reference sequence). The CDR3 consists of 14 residues. V was cut by 6 bases and J by 0 bases, with 10 bases left in between. CDR3 bases: TGTGCCAGCAGGGCGGGGCGTAGCACAGATACGCAGTATTTT. Its protein product is CASRAGRSTDTQYF.

In its sample, this clone was seen a few times. The rearrangement links TRBV11-2 to TRBJ1-4; no clear D. This CDR3 is built from 16 residues. Per germline, CDR1 SGHAT and CDR2 FQNNGV. Between the trimmed V and J ends, which lost 2 bases and 0 bases, there was a span of 10 bases. The CDR3 bases are TGTGCCAGCAGCTTACTTTCGGCCTCAACTAATGAAAAACTGTTTTTT. Translation gives CASSLLSASTNEKLFF. The full variable domain, in which reference TRBV11-2 and TRBJ1-4 provide the parts outside the CDR3, is EAGVAQSPRYKIIEKRQSVAFWCNPISGHATLYWYQQILGQGPKLLIQFQNNGVVDDSQLPKDRFSAERLKGVDSTLKIQPAKLEDSAVYLCASSLLSASTNEKLFFGSGTQLSVL.

There are a few counts of this clone. The genes are TRBV18 and TRBJ1-1; D gene ambiguous. The V end lost 6 bases, the J end lost 3 bases, and 5 bases lay between the germline ends. CDR1 and CDR2 (germline): KGHSH, LQKENI. The CDR3 contains 11 residues. As DNA, the CDR3 is TGTGCCAGCTCCCAGGACACTGAAGCTTTCTTT. Translating gives CASSQDTEAFF.

This clone was found a few times. The gene calls are TRBV10-3 and TRBJ2-7; no clear D. Germline V gene sequence: CDR1 ENHRY, CDR2 SYGVKD. V lost 8 bases to trimming and J lost 1 base, with 12 bases between them. CDR3 length: 13 amino acids. For the CDR3, the DNA is TGTGCCATCCGGGCAGCCTCTTCCTACGAGCAGTACTTC. Amino acids: CAIRAASSYEQYF.

This chain links TRBV29-1 with TRBJ2-2, with D tentatively TRBD2 (6 bases). Germline loops: CDR1 SQVTM, CDR2 ANQGSEA. This CDR3 is 15 amino acids long. Deletions cut 0 bases from V and 5 bases from J, with 13 bases between. CDR3 protein: CSVEDPMEGTGELFF. CDR3 DNA: TGCAGCGTTGAAGATCCGATGGAGGGGACCGGGGAGCTGTTTTTT.

J is TRBJ2-3 and V is TRBV29-1; a possible D gene is TRBD2 (5 bases). V was shortened by 4 bases and J by 1 base, with 18 bases between the two germline ends. The CDR3 totals 16 residues. Germline V gives CDR1 SQVTM, CDR2 ANQGSEA. DNA of the CDR3: TGCAGCGTTGTAGGACTGGGGTCCAAGGGCACAGATACGCAGTATTTT. It encodes CSVVGLGSKGTDTQYF.

The chain has TRBV30 and TRBJ1-2; the D is unclear. CDR3 length equals 11 residues. The V and J ends lost 4 bases and 5 bases respectively, with 8 bases between them. Germline loops: CDR1 GTSNPN, CDR2 SVGIG (reference sequence). Here the CDR3 reads CAWTTAYGYTF. In DNA, the CDR3 is TGTGCCTGGACCACAGCTTATGGCTACACCTTC.

This clone was observed a few times. V is TRBV30 and J is TRBJ1-4, with 7 positions matching TRBD1. The CDR3 runs to 15 residues. The germline V gene has CDR1 GTSNPN and CDR2 SVGIG (reference sequence). J lost 7 bases, V lost 2 bases, and 10 bases had no gene match. CDR3 DNA sequence: TGTGCCTGGAGTCCATCTCAGGGGGTCCTTGAAAAACTGTTTTTT. This translates into CAWSPSQGVLEKLFF.

This clone occurred a few times. This chain joins TRBV5-1 and TRBJ2-5, with a weak D call TRBD2 (5 bases). The CDR3 consists of 14 residues. V lost 3 bases and J 5 bases, leaving 14 bases between the germline ends. CDR1 SGHRS and CDR2 YFSETQ come from the germline V gene. This CDR3 reads CASSSTLGRETQYF. For the CDR3, the DNA is TGCGCCAGCAGCTCCACACTAGGGCGGGAGACCCAGTACTTC. The variable domain in full, with the rest retrieved from reference TRBV5-1 and TRBJ2-5, is KAGVTQTPRYLIKTRGQQVTLSCSPISGHRSVSWYQQTPGQGLQFLFEYFSETQRNKGNFPGRFSGRQFSNSRSEMNVSTLELGDSALYLCASSSTLGRETQYFGPGTRLLVL.